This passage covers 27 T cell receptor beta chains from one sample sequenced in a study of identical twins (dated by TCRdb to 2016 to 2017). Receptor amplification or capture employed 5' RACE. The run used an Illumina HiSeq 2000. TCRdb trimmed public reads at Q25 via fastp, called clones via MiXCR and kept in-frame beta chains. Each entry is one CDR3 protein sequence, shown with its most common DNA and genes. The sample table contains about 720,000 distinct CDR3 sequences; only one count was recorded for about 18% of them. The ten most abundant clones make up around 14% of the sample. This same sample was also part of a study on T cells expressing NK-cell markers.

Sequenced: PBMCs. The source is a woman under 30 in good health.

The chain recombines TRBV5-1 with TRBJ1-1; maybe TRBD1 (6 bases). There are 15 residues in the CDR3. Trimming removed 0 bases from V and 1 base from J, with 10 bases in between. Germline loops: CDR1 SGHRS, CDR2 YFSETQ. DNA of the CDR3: TGCGCCAGCAGCTTGGATCGCAGGGGGAACACTGAAGCTTTCTTT. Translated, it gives CASSLDRRGNTEAFF.

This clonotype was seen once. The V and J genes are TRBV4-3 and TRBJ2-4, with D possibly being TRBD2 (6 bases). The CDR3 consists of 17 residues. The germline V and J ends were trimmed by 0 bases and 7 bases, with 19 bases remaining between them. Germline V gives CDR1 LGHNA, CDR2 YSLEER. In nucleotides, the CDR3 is TGCGCCAGCAGCCAAGAGGGGGGAGGCGCTCGGGGGAACATTCAGTACTTC. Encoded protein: CASSQEGGGARGNIQYF.

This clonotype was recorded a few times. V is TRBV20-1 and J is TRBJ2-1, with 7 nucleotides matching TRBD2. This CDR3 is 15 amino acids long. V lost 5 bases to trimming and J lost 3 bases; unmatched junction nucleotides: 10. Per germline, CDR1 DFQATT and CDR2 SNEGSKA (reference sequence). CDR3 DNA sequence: TGCAGTGCTCATCGACGCGGGGGAGGCTACAATGAGCAGTTCTTC. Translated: CSAHRRGGGYNEQFF.

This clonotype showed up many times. The CDR3 DNA reads as TGTGCCATCAGTGAGTCGCCCGGCGGGCCCTACGAGCAGTACTTC. It encodes CAISESPGGPYEQYF. The rearrangement joins TRBV10-3 to TRBJ2-7; TRBD2 is a possible D gene (5 bases). V was shortened by 0 bases and J by 2 bases, with 11 bases between the two germline ends. This CDR3 region has 15 residues. The V gene's germline CDR1 is ENHRY and CDR2 SYGVKD.

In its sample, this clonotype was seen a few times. This chain's CDR3 is CASSGVAGGAYNEQFF. The CDR3 region has the DNA TGCGCCAGCAGCGGCGTAGCGGGAGGGGCGTACAATGAGCAGTTCTTC. The chain joins TRBV4-3 to TRBJ2-1; TRBD2 agrees at 11 bases. The germline CDR1 and CDR2 sequences are LGHNA and YSLEER. V shed 5 bases and J 4 bases; nucleotides not matched to a gene: 7. The CDR3 extends over 16 amino acids.

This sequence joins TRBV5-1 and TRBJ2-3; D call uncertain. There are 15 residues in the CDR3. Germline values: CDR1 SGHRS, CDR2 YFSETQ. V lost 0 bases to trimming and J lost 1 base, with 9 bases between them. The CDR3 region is CASSLAHQGTDTQYF. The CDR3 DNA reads TGCGCCAGCAGCTTGGCACACCAAGGCACAGATACGCAGTATTTT.

The DNA for the CDR3 is TGTGCCAGCAGCCCGATGGGACTAATGGGAAGCAATGAGCAGTTCTTC. Amino acid sequence: CASSPMGLMGSNEQFF. The chain recombines TRBV11-2 with TRBJ2-1, with 7 bases lining up with TRBD2. CDR1 SGHAT and CDR2 FQNNGV come from the germline V gene. The CDR3 is made up of 16 amino acids. V dropped 5 bases and J dropped 6; count of bases not matched to a gene: 13.

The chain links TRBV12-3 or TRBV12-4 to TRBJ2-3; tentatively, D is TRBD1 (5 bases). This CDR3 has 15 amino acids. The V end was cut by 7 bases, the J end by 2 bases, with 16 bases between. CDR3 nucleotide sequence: TGTGCCAGCACCCTCGGAGACAGCTACACAGATACGCAGTATTTT. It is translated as CASTLGDSYTDTQYF.

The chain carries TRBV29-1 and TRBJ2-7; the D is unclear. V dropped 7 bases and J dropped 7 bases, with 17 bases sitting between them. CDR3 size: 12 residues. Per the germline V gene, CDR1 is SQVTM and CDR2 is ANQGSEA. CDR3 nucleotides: TGCAGCGCCGAGGACGGCGCTTTGGAGCAGTACTTC. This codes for CSAEDGALEQYF.

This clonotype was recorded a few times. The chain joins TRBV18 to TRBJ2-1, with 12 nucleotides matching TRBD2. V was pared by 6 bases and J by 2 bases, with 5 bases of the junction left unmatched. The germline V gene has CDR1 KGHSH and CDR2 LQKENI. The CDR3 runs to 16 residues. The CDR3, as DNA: TGTGCCAGCTCTGTCGGACTAGCGGGGACCTACAATGAGCAGTTCTTC. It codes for CASSVGLAGTYNEQFF.

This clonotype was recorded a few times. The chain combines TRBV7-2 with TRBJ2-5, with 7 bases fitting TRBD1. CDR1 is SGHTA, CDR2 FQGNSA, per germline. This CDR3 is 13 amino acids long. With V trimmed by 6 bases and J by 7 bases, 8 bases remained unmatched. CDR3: CASSYRGLGTQYF. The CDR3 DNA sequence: TGTGCCAGCAGTTACAGGGGTCTCGGGACCCAGTACTTC.

The CDR3 DNA reads TGTGCCAGCAGTAAACGGACACTCCTGGGGACCGGGGAGCTGTTTTTT. This encodes CASSKRTLLGTGELFF. The genes are TRBV12-3 or TRBV12-4 and TRBJ2-2, with D tentatively TRBD1 (5 bases). Trimming removed 5 bases at V and 5 bases at J, with 18 bases between. This CDR3 has 16 amino acids.

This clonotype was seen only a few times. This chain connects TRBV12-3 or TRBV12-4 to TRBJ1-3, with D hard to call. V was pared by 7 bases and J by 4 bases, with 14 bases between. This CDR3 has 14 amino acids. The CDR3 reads CASTYSGRGNTIYF. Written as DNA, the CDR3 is TGTGCCAGCACCTACTCCGGGCGGGGAAACACCATATATTTT.

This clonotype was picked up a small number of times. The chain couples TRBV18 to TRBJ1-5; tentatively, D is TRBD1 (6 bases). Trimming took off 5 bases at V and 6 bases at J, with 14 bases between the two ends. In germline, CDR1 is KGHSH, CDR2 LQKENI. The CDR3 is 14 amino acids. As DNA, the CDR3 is TGTGCCAGCTCAAAAGGGGGTGATGGTCAGCCCCAGCATTTT. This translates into CASSKGGDGQPQHF.

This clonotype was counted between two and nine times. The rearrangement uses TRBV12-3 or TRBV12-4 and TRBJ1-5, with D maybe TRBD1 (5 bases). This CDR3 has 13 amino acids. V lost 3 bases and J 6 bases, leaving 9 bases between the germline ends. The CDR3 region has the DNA TGTGCCAGCAGTTTCTACGGGGCTCAGCCCCAGCATTTT. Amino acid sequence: CASSFYGAQPQHF.

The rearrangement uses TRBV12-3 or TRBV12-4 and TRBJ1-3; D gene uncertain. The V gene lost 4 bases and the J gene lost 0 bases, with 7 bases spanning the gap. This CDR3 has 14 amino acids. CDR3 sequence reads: CASSWMGSGNTIYF. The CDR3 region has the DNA TGTGCCAGCAGTTGGATGGGCTCTGGAAACACCATATATTTT.

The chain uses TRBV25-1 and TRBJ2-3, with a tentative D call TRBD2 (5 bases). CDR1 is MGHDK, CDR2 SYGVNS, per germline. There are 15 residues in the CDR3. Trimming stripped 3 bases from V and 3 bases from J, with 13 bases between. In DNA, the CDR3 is TGTGCCAGCAGTGATCGAGGGAGCCGAACAGATACGCAGTATTTT. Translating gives CASSDRGSRTDTQYF.

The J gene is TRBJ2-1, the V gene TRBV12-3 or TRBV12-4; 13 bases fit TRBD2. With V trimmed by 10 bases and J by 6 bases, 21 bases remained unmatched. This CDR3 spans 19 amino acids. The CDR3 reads CATHPDGLAGVGYSNEQFF. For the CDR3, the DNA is TGTGCCACACACCCAGATGGACTAGCGGGAGTGGGGTATAGCAATGAGCAGTTCTTC.

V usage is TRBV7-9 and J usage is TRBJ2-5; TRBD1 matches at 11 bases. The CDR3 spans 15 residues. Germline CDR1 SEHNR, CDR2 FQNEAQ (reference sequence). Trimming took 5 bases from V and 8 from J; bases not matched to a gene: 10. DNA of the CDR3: TGTGCCAGCAGCGCCCCGGGACAGGGGGGACCAACCCAGTACTTC. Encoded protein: CASSAPGQGGPTQYF.

CDR3 region: CASSFSDRNTEAFF. CDR3 bases: TGTGCCAGCAGCTTCTCGGACAGGAACACTGAAGCTTTCTTT. This chain links TRBV7-9 with TRBJ1-1; TRBD1 might be the D (6 bases). Germline V gene lookup returns CDR1 SEHNR and CDR2 FQNEAQ (reference sequence). The CDR3 consists of 14 residues. Trimming removed 3 bases at V and 1 base at J, with 9 bases between. Combining the CDR3 with reference TRBV7-9 and TRBJ1-1 gives the whole variable domain DTGVSQNPRHKITKRGQNVTFRCDPISEHNRLYWYRQTLGQGPEFLTYFQNEAQLEKSRLLSDRFSAERPKGSFSTLEIQRTEQGDSAMYLCASSFSDRNTEAFFGQGTRLTVV.

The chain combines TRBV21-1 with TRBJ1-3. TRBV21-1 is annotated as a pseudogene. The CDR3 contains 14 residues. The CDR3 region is CASSISRPSLHIYF. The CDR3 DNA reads TGTGCCAGCAGCATTAGCAGGCCCTCTCTTCACATATATTTT.

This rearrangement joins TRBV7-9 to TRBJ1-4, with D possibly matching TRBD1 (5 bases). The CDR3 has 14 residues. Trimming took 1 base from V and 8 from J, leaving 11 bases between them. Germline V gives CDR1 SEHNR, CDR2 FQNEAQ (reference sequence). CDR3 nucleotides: TGTGCCAGCAGCTTAGGAGGGACGCGGGAAAAACTGTTTTTT. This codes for CASSLGGTREKLFF.

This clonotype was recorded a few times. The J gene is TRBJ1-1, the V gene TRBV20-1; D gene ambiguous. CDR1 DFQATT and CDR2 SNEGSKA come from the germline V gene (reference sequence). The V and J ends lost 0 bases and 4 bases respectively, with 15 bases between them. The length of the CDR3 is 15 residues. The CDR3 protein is CSARDSRRSRTEAFF. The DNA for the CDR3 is TGCAGTGCTAGAGATTCTCGAAGGAGCCGCACTGAAGCTTTCTTT.

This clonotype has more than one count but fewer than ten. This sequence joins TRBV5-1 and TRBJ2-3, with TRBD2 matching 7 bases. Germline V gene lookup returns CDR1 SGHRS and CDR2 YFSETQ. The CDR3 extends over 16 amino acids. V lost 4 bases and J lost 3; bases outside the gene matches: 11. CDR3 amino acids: CASSVSGTTRTDTQYF. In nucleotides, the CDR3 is TGCGCCAGCAGCGTCTCCGGGACTACACGTACAGATACGCAGTATTTT. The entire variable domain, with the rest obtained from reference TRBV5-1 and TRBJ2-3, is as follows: KAGVTQTPRYLIKTRGQQVTLSCSPISGHRSVSWYQQTPGQGLQFLFEYFSETQRNKGNFPGRFSGRQFSNSRSEMNVSTLELGDSALYLCASSVSGTTRTDTQYFGPGTRLTVL.

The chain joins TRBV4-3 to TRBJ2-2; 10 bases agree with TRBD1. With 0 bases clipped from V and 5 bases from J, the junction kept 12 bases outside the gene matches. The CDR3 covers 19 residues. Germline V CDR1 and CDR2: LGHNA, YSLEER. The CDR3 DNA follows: TGCGCCAGCAGCCAAGATCTGGTTCCAGCGGACAGGGGGACCGGGGAGCTGTTTTTT. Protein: CASSQDLVPADRGTGELFF.

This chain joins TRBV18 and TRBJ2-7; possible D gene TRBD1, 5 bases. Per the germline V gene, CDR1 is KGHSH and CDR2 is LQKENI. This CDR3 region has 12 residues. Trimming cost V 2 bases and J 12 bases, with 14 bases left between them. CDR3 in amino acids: CASSPNKGISYF. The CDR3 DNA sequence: TGTGCCAGCTCACCAAACAAGGGGATTTCGTACTTC.

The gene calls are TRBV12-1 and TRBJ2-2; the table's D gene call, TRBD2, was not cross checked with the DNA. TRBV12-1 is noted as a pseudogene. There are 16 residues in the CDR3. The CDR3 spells CASSLTSGRNTGELFF. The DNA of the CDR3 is TGTGCCAGCAGCTTAACTAGCGGGCGCAACACCGGGGAGCTGTTTTTT.